This T cell receptor beta chain was observed in a study of shared clonotypes between healthy human individuals (dated by TCRdb to 2018 to 2021). Background on the whole study: The cohort included three men and a couple of women between 18 and 49 years of age. Different laboratories and diverse techniques were used to prepare libraries and sequence TCR repertoires, to increase sequencing depth and limit assay-specific biases. Per donor, leukapheresis produced somewhere between about 0.9 and 9 billion PBMCs. To estimate repertoire size and how much clonotype sharing occurs between individuals, the study deeply sequenced the blood TCR repertoires of about five healthy adults. Per donor, three plates each were used for CD4 naive and CD4 memory, two for CD8 naive, and one for CD8 memory. Summary of the overall study and its limitations: Naive subsets generally had larger estimated clonotype richness than memory subsets did. About 4.5% of naive CD4, around 3.5% of naive CD8, roughly 2.4% of memory CD4, and about 0.4% of memory CD8 clonotypes were shared across four donors. Compared with non-shared clonotypes, clonotypes shared by all four sorted-subset donors had higher generation probabilities. Sampling was restricted to blood, and TCR repertoires in tissue are likely to differ from TCR repertoires in blood. The small number of donors limited the genetic and exposure-history diversity represented. Pairwise subsampling indicated that sequencing depth was expected to affect the degree of clonotype sharing among donors. Incomplete sequencing was indicated by rarefaction of sorted-subset datasets, despite the large sequencing depth.

Using the deep immunoSEQ assay, TCR CDR3 regions were amplified from genomic DNA by multiplex PCR. Extracted genomic DNA from each cell subset was spread evenly across all wells of several immunoSEQ 96-well plates, with each plate serving as a replicate. For sorted subsets, around 200 ng genomic DNA, equal to tens of thousands of T cell genomes, was loaded into each replicate PCR. Purified libraries were quantified with a Qubit 3.0 fluorometer, sized on a Bioanalyzer 2100, and re-quantified with the KAPA Library Quantification kit. Every immunoSEQ 96-well plate was sequenced on a dedicated single-read 150-cycle Illumina NextSeq 550 flow cell. The authors' pipeline ran thus. Because only junctional sequences without quality scores were contained in the immunoSEQ output, filtering matching that applied to full-length reads could not be performed. To assign V/J genes and CDR3, sequences were annotated using PyIR, a Python wrapper for IgBLAST v1.9, with IMGT germline references. Reads were filtered out if the reads had weak V/J assignments (E-value above 1e-6), no CDR3, stop codons, out-of-frame junctions, or ambiguous translated residues. V3J clonotypes were defined by identical inferred V gene, J gene, and CDR3 amino acid sequence. To compute the percentage overlap between repertoires, the number of shared unique clonotypes was divided by the size of the smaller repertoire. RTK rarefaction, the Chao1 estimator, and Recon v2.1 estimates of unobserved clonotypes were used to assess repertoire richness. Generation probabilities were computed with OLGA for all TCRbeta clonotypes obtained by the gDNA method from four donors. TCRdb re-hosts the immuneACCESS table, in-frame sequences only. Its copies lack some clones; in the studies checked, an unresolved V gene accounts for under half of them, and the cause for the rest is not known. The D gene and trimming were derived from the DNA, and the V and J assignments and clone size from that table. The sample data list millions of clones, and 90% to 95% of these were observed just once. Under 0.45% of the sample lies in the top ten.

CDR1 SEHNR and CDR2 FQNEAQ were looked up in the germline V gene (reference sequence). V is trimmed back by 5 bases and J by 7 bases, and the junction contains 3 bases that no gene match accounts for. The CDR3 goes from the cysteine to the phenylalanine over 13 residues. Only the CDR3 DNA is retained, 39 bases long and in frame from the first base. Points on this clone: Its antigen remains unidentified. Base quality data are lacking; no much larger clone is found one base away.

The donors were healthy, HIV-negative adults who had no recently reported acute infections or vaccinations. Every donor was a Caucasian adult residing in Nashville, Tennessee, USA. CD4+ T cells were enriched through magnetic negative selection, after which naive cells were positively selected on CD45RA and the remaining negative fraction served as the memory subset. Blood was obtained by leukapheresis, after which PBMCs were separated by Ficoll-Histopaque density gradient centrifugation and cryopreserved in liquid nitrogen vapor phase. Analytical flow cytometry was used to check the purity and quantity of each magnetically sorted T cell population. From each sorted fraction, genomic DNA was isolated and quantified by UV absorbance on a Nanodrop 2000c.

This TCR was sampled from a man between 18 and 35 years old in good health. Some clones in this sample may be carry-over from other donors' samples. The chain is assembled from TRBV7-9 and TRBJ2-1, with 9 bases matching TRBD2. The sequenced material came from naive CD4+ T cells from PBMCs. In light of the paper, this sample's cell subset or site label describes: CD45RA+ positively selected. The CDR3 is CASSHSGGNEQFF. The nucleotide sequence reads TGTGCCAGCAGCCATAGCGGGGGAAATGAGCAGTTCTTC.